This T cell receptor (beta chain) stems from a study of cytomegalovirus exposure and HLA in healthy donors (dated by TCRdb to about 2017). Study-level background: According to an earlier analysis of 550 to 750 of the donors, some 170 million T cells yielded 90 million to 130 million unique TCR beta sequences and approximately 300 Gb of sequence data. Using immunosequencing, the study profiled T cell repertoires from 550 to 750 subjects and related those repertoires to cytomegalovirus serostatus. Donor age, sex, ethnicity and CMV serostatus were collected together with the repertoire data. On average, roughly 250,000 unique TCR beta nucleotide sequences were sequenced per donor among 398 genotyped donors of the cohort, with around 19% of those sequences being non-productive. The aim of the study was to test whether cataloging public T cell receptors could identify signatures of past pathogen exposure. An earlier analysis of about 600 of the donors used high-throughput TCR beta sequencing to judge whether each TCR beta V gene segment behaved as functional or pseudogenic. The number of typed donors differed by locus: roughly 620-630 for A, B, C, DRB1 and DQB1; 522 for DQA1; 606 for DPA1; and about 470 for DPB1. About five DR-DQ haplotypes were treated as single units for association and clustering because of strong linkage in the cohort. Genome-wide SNP genotypes for about 65% of the 666 donors were used in a later genetic analysis, which treated that subset as a discovery cohort. Every repertoire in the discovery cohort had been generated on one and the same sequencing platform. Rather than using new phenotypic data, the later analysis identified candidate immune exposures from TCR beta sequences and from how often those sequences occurred across donors. Along with the approximately 670-subject first cohort, a separate validation cohort of more than 90 different subjects was used. To predict cytomegalovirus infection status, the study brought together high-throughput TCR immunosequencing, statistical association of individual TCRs with disease status, and machine learning. A later analysis re-examined previously published TCR beta repertoires from several hundred donors and added high-resolution HLA genotyping to investigate patterns of TCR occurrence. Roughly 300 gigabases of sequencing data and approximately 85 million unique TCR sequences were included in an early release covering under 650 HLA-typed donors. Both class I and class II loci were covered by HLA typing, at four-digit resolution. Of the 300 to 450 genotyped donors, roughly 85% fell in the genetic ancestry cluster associated with self-reported Caucasian donors.

V sheds 3 bases and J sheds 4 bases, leaving 12 bases between their ends. Inclusive of the bounding cysteine and phenylalanine, the CDR3 is 14 residues long. Left in the record is the CDR3 DNA by itself, 42 bases read in frame from the first base. The germline V gene supplies CDR1 KGHSH and CDR2 LQKENI. The research as a whole found: According to a later analysis, TCR association rates differed among HLA loci, with DRB1 alleles showing the most associated TCRs and HLA-C alleles showing the fewest. A later genetic analysis associated a missense DCLRE1C variant with V-gene and J-gene trimming of TCR beta chains, and an independent cohort replicated the association. In a later analysis, 16,951 TCR beta sequences were associated with specific HLA alleles at a false discovery rate of 0.05. A cluster of highly shared sequence variants was judged likely to be a technical artifact of the sequencing pipeline. In both the original and validation cohorts, the classifier was reported to diagnose cytomegalovirus status with high specificity and sensitivity. The 87-base-pair reads could not distinguish some IMGT-functional V segments, including TRBV6-2 and TRBV6-3, so those segments were excluded. In vitro tests confirmed that three of the cytomegalovirus-associated TCR beta chains recognize cytomegalovirus antigens. It was suggested by the authors that the approach could potentially be generalized to other disease states and immunological phenotypes. In a later analysis, HLA-associated TCR beta chains showed more clonal expansion and lower generation probabilities than non-associated chains that were equally common. When HLA alleles, especially DR and DQ, strongly co-occurred, attributing TCR associations to individual alleles was difficult. This cohort had only TCR beta chains sequenced, and the lack of alpha or paired-chain data limited which features could be detected. The earlier analysis of a few hundred of the donors excluded some 15 rarely observed V segments, including chromosome 9 orphons, because counts were too low. Correlated functional status among segregating V segments might reflect linkage disequilibrium, but an unknown experimental factor could not be ruled out. A total of 150 or so TCR beta chains were listed by the study as associated with cytomegalovirus. Several of the top co-occurrence clusters appeared to be linked to parvovirus B19, influenza, CMV and Epstein-Barr virus, according to a later analysis. Immune exposure information for the cohort was limited to CMV serostatus. A further reported finding was that TCR beta sequences accurately predicted the HLA-A and HLA-B alleles for most subjects in the first cohort. Most TCR sequences were observed very rarely across donors, whereas some public TCRs were present in many individuals. In a later genetic analysis, fewer N-insertions in productive TCRs were reported among donors in an Asian-associated ancestry cluster than the roughly 640-donor mean. Broadly in line with IMGT annotations, most TCR beta V segments showed up in productive rearrangements about 87% or about 30% of the time in an earlier analysis of a few hundred of the donors. Because HLA typing was missing for some donors at each locus, association tests included only the typed subset. Sequencing depth was assumed to be roughly uniform across donors in the presence/absence analyses, though that assumption may not hold. A later analysis found that most CMV-associated TCR beta chains appeared HLA-restricted, with HLA associations seemingly driven largely by CMV exposure.

The library was made by the immunoSEQ multiplex PCR assay. For the multiplex PCR, a mixture combining 60 forward primers for TCR Vbeta segments and 13 reverse primers for TCR Jbeta segments was used. The CDR3 region of rearranged TCR beta genes was amplified from genomic DNA with a multiplex PCR assay. The amplified TCR beta libraries were sequenced on the Illumina HiSeq System as 87-base-pair reads. Under the source paper's analysis protocol: In a later analysis, roughly 80 million unique TCR beta chains were counted across the 690 or so repertoires, and roughly 10 million of these chains were shared by at least two donors. To remove PCR and sequencing errors, raw reads were error-corrected and collapsed into unique sequences using a nearest-neighbor algorithm that merged closely related sequences. V, D and J gene segments were assigned by aligning CDR3 sequences to IMGT reference sequences. For a sequence to be retained, a match of at least six nucleotides to both a V gene segment and a J gene segment was required. A rearrangement was called productive if the CDR3 had no stop codons and remained in frame with V and J, and every other rearrangement was called non-productive. Following IMGT convention, CDR3 was defined as the stretch from the second conserved V-encoded cysteine up to the conserved J-encoded phenylalanine. The earlier analysis of 500 to 650 of the donors excluded any sequence lacking an unambiguous match to a single V gene segment. An earlier analysis of 500 to 700 of the donors classified V segments as functional when productive rearrangements were above 56.7% and as segregating when the standard deviation between donors was above 5%. A statistical classification framework was built for diagnosing cytomegalovirus status from the catalog of TCR beta chain sequences. In a later analysis, TCR nucleotide sequences were compared against IMGT/GENE-DB human TR gene sequences so that V and J genes could be assigned. The TCRdist pipeline was used in a later analysis to assign CDR3 sequences and most-parsimonious VDJ recombination scenarios. In a later analysis, each TCR beta chain was defined by its CDR3 amino acid sequence together with its V-gene family, and reads without a unique V-gene family were excluded. To address suspected cross-contamination and a sequencing artifact, a later analysis removed 550 to 750 highly shared, low-generation-probability nucleotide sequences. A later analysis calculated a clonal expansion index for each public chain from normalized within-repertoire ranks of inferred template counts. A later analysis computed generation probabilities with a VDJ recombination model fitted to out-of-frame rearrangements, and checked the results against IGoR. In a later analysis, hypergeometric tests were used to score TCR-TCR, TCR-HLA and TCR-CMV co-occurrence, with a repertoire-size bias correction applied to TCR pairs. A later analysis estimated false discovery rates by permuting HLA or CMV assignments 20 times. In a later analysis, co-occurring TCRs were grouped using DBSCAN, and TCRdist sequence similarity was added for clustering within HLA-allele-positive subsets. Co-occurrence clustering excluded repertoires with fewer than 30,000 or more than 120,000 public chains, plus five with anomalous nucleotide sharing. TCRdb re-hosts the immuneACCESS table, in-frame sequences only. Its copies lack some clones; in the studies checked, an unresolved V gene accounts for under half of them, and the cause for the rest is not known. V and J calls and clone size are given by that table; D and trimming were obtained from the DNA. Counted in this sample were about 110,000 clones; roughly 80% of them appeared once. Around 2.1% of the sample is in the top ten clones.

The cohort was made up of under 800 healthy bone marrow donors. At the time of sampling, every cohort member was nominally healthy, though immune exposures that went unrecorded were likely present. The donor tested CMV seronegative and was one of the 352 seronegative cohort members. Each donor provided a peripheral blood sample, and peripheral blood mononuclear cells were used for TCR beta sequencing. The Qiagen DNeasy Blood Extraction Kit was used to extract genomic DNA from the blood cell samples. Regarding this clone: Which antigen it targets is not known. No base quality information exists; no much larger clone differs at one position. This CDR3 is also generated by other DNA sequences in the sample.

The chain is assembled from TRBV18 and TRBJ2-5, with a tentative D gene TRBD1 over 5 matching bases. The sequenced material came from PBMCs. The TCR originated in a young man in good health and CMV-seronegative. This receptor has the CDR3 CASSPGRAPETQYF. The base sequence is TGTGCCAGCTCACCGGGCAGGGCCCCAGAGACCCAGTACTTC.